This paragraph reports one T cell receptor (beta chain). Its antigen is unknown. TCRdb's table, derived via immunoSEQ multiplex PCR, lists solely in-frame clones and lacks some. The repertoire holds more than 300,000 clones, with roughly 85% as singletons. This sample is part of a study of cytomegalovirus exposure and HLA in healthy donors. Study-wide findings and caveats: Around 160 TCR beta chains were listed as cytomegalovirus-associated.

CDR1 and CDR2 from the germline V gene are SEHNR and FQNEAQ (reference sequence). The ends lost 5 bases at V and 6 bases at J; junction bases unmatched: 11. The CDR3 extends over 16 amino acids. The J gene is TRBJ1-4, the V gene TRBV7-9, with 8 bases aligning to TRBD1. The source material was PBMCs. This TCR came from a young woman in good health and CMV-seronegative. CDR3 sequence: CASSLVGTGTDEKLFF. The CDR3 bases are TGTGCCAGCAGCCTAGTGGGGACAGGCACAGATGAAAAACTGTTTTTT.